One and the same sample provided the 19 T cell receptor beta chains below, sequenced in a study of cytomegalovirus exposure and HLA in healthy donors. This table comes from immunoSEQ multiplex PCR, and its TCRdb copy is limited to in-frame clones, with some not included. Here the sample spans 250,000 or so clones, 87% being singletons. Sequencing input: PBMCs. The source is a man between 18 and 35 years old in good health and CMV-seropositive.

This chain uses TRBV18 with TRBJ2-7; no definite D call. This CDR3 region has 15 residues. Germline CDR1 is KGHSH and CDR2 is LQKENI. The V and J ends lost 6 bases and 4 bases respectively, with 19 bases between them. CDR3 amino acids: CASSTQASGLYEQYF. In DNA, the CDR3 is TGTGCCAGCTCCACCCAGGCGTCTGGGCTTTACGAGCAGTACTTC.

J is TRBJ1-2 and V is TRBV5-4; the D gene is possibly TRBD1 (5 bases). CDR3 length: 14 residues. Trimming pared 3 bases from V and 2 bases from J, leaving 11 bases between. Germline V gene lookup returns CDR1 SGHNT and CDR2 YYREEE (reference sequence). CDR3 in DNA: TGTGCCAGCAGCTCCCAGGGACTCAACTATGGCTACACCTTC. It specifies CASSSQGLNYGYTF.

This chain uses TRBV9 with TRBJ2-1, with D perhaps matching TRBD2 (6 bases). The CDR3 consists of 15 residues. Deletions cut 3 bases from V and 9 bases from J, with 19 bases between. The germline V gene has CDR1 SGDLS and CDR2 YYNGEE. The CDR3 bases are TGTGCCAGCAGCGGACTTAGCGGAGGGGAAATTGAGCAGTTCTTC. Its protein is CASSGLSGGEIEQFF.

The chain links TRBV27 to TRBJ2-1; possible D gene TRBD2, 6 bases. This CDR3 contains 15 residues. The ends were cut back, 6 bases at V and 0 bases at J, with 12 bases in the middle. The germline CDR1 and CDR2 sequences are MNHEY and SMNVEV (reference sequence). The CDR3 loop reads CASRASDLSYNEQFF. CDR3 DNA: TGTGCCAGCAGGGCTAGCGACCTCTCCTACAATGAGCAGTTCTTC.

The chain combines TRBV7-2 with TRBJ1-1; TRBD1 is a possible D gene (6 bases). V was pared by 5 bases and J by 5 bases, with 18 bases between. Germline V gene lookup returns CDR1 SGHTA and CDR2 FQGNSA. This CDR3 has 15 amino acids. The CDR3 is CASSASTGFTTEAFF. CDR3 bases: TGTGCCAGCAGCGCATCAACAGGGTTTACGACTGAAGCTTTCTTT.

The DNA for the CDR3 is TGTGCCAGCAGTGACATGGGGGCGGTCAACTATGGCTACACCTTC. The encoded protein is CASSDMGAVNYGYTF. This chain uses TRBV2 with TRBJ1-2; D may be TRBD1 (6 bases). The V and J ends lost 3 bases and 2 bases respectively, with 13 bases between them. The CDR3 spans 15 residues. Germline CDR1 SNHLY, CDR2 FYNNEI.

The chain has TRBV29-1 and TRBJ2-3; perhaps TRBD2 as D (6 bases). This CDR3 has 11 residues. V was cut by 3 bases and J by 8 bases, with 9 bases left in between. Germline V gene data show CDR1 as SQVTM and CDR2 as ANQGSEA. The DNA for the CDR3 is TGCAGCGTTGAGATGGGGGGTACGCAGTATTTT. The encoded protein is CSVEMGGTQYF.

Points on this clone: This specimen includes other DNA sequences encoding the same CDR3. The rearrangement links TRBV27 to TRBJ2-7; D is undetermined. Germline V gene data show CDR1 as MNHEY and CDR2 as SMNVEV (reference sequence). V gave up 2 bases and J gave up 2 bases, with 7 bases separating them. The CDR3 sequence is 13 residues long. CDR3 DNA: TGTGCCAGCAGTTTAAGAGGCGCCTACGAGCAGTACTTC. This sequence encodes CASSLRGAYEQYF.

The J gene is TRBJ2-1, the V gene TRBV5-6; 7 nucleotides line up with TRBD2. J gave up 8 bases and V 2 bases, and 10 bases lay outside the gene matches. The V gene's germline CDR1 is SGHDT and CDR2 YYEEEE. This CDR3 comprises 15 residues. The CDR3 here is CASSFAGTTPDEQFF. CDR3 nucleotide sequence: TGTGCCAGCAGCTTTGCCGGGACTACCCCAGATGAGCAGTTCTTC.

J is TRBJ2-3 and V is TRBV7-7; D ambiguous. Trimming shortened V by 2 bases and J by 2 bases, and 14 bases separated the two germline ends. Per the germline V gene, CDR1 is SSHAT and CDR2 is FNYEAQ (reference sequence). This CDR3 region has 16 residues. The CDR3 region is CASSLSPTYNTDTQYF. In DNA, the CDR3 is TGTGCCAGCAGCTTATCACCGACTTACAACACAGATACGCAGTATTTT.

The chain joins TRBV7-9 to TRBJ2-7; D is perhaps TRBD2 (6 bases). This CDR3 has 15 amino acids. V was trimmed by 4 bases and J by 2 bases, leaving 15 bases between them. The germline V gene has CDR1 SEHNR and CDR2 FQNEAQ (reference sequence). This chain's CDR3 is CASSSGPEGAYEQYF. The CDR3 nucleotides read TGTGCCAGCAGCTCAGGACCGGAGGGCGCCTACGAGCAGTACTTC.

The CDR3 nucleotides read TGTGCCAGCTCACCACCGTCCAGGGTAGGAACTGAAGCTTTCTTT. Translating gives CASSPPSRVGTEAFF. The V call is TRBV18, the J call TRBJ1-1, with a weak D call TRBD1 (5 bases). Trimming shortened V by 0 bases and J by 5 bases, and 13 bases separated the two germline ends. CDR3 length: 15 amino acids. Germline CDR1 reads KGHSH; CDR2 reads LQKENI.

V is TRBV27 and J is TRBJ2-1; D is uncertain. This CDR3 is 12 amino acids long. CDR1 and CDR2 from the germline V gene are MNHEY and SMNVEV (reference sequence). Trimming shortened V by 3 bases and J by 10 bases, and 10 bases separated the two germline ends. CDR3 DNA sequence: TGTGCCAGCAGTTTCCAGCCGCGAGAGCAGTTCTTC. This sequence encodes CASSFQPREQFF.

The chain couples TRBV6-6 to TRBJ2-2; D perhaps matches TRBD1 (6 bases). The CDR3 is made up of 13 amino acids. Trimming shortened V by 7 bases and J by 7 bases, and 13 bases separated the two germline ends. Germline V lookup: CDR1 MNHNY, CDR2 SVGAGI (reference sequence). DNA of the CDR3: TGTGCCAGCAACTGGGCCAGGGGCGGGGAGCTGTTTTTT. Amino acid sequence: CASNWARGGELFF.

This clone was recorded once. The chain employs TRBV2 and TRBJ1-2, with a possible D match to TRBD1 (5 bases). The CDR3 loop spans 12 amino acids. The ends were cut back, 5 bases at V and 8 bases at J, with 12 bases in the middle. The V gene's germline CDR1 is SNHLY and CDR2 FYNNEI. The CDR3 region is CASSPGFSGYTF. CDR3 sequence (DNA): TGTGCCAGCAGTCCAGGGTTTTCGGGCTACACCTTC.

V usage is TRBV11-3 and J usage is TRBJ1-2, with D possibly TRBD1 on 5 matching bases. The germline V gene encodes CDR1 SGHNT and CDR2 YENEEA. This CDR3 spans 13 amino acids. With 5 bases removed from V and 10 bases from J, the gap between germline ends came to 17 bases. CDR3 loop: CASSLRDGAFYTF. CDR3 bases: TGTGCCAGCAGCCTCCGGGACGGAGCTTTCTACACCTTC.

This clone was detected only once. The V call is TRBV7-2, the J call TRBJ2-5; perhaps TRBD2 as D (6 bases). V gave up 1 base and J gave up 7 bases, with 16 bases separating them. CDR1 and CDR2 from the germline V gene are SGHTA and FQGNSA. The CDR3 runs to 15 residues. The CDR3 region is CASSLGSGGSWTQYF. CDR3 bases: TGTGCCAGCAGCTTAGGTAGCGGCGGTTCCTGGACCCAGTACTTC.

V usage is TRBV6-6 and J usage is TRBJ1-1, with unresolved D. CDR1 is MNHNY and CDR2 is SVGAGI in the germline V gene (reference sequence). This CDR3 contains 15 residues. V was clipped by 2 bases and J by 7 bases, with 17 bases between them. In DNA form, the CDR3 reads TGTGCCAGCAGTTACAAAACGCTAGCTTTGAATGAAGCTTTCTTT. It is translated as CASSYKTLALNEAFF.

Note on this clone: Additional DNA sequences in this sample encode the identical CDR3. V gene TRBV18 combines with J gene TRBJ2-7; D may be TRBD1 (5 bases). Germline CDR1 is KGHSH and CDR2 is LQKENI. Trimming left V 3 bases short and J 0 bases short, with 12 bases between. The CDR3 contains 15 residues. CDR3 bases: TGTGCCAGCTCACCCCAGGGTCGGAGCTCCTACGAGCAGTACTTC. Its protein is CASSPQGRSSYEQYF.